This is a list of T cell receptor beta chains from one sample in a study of T-cell memory formation after mild COVID-19. TCRdb recomputed calls from the 5' RACE reads with MiXCR, one row per CDR3 protein. The sample includes a few hundred thousand distinct CDR3 sequences, 25% to 30% of them seen just once. The sequencing input was PBMCs or a T cell subset sorted from them (not recorded which). The receptor source for this set is an adult woman who had mild COVID-19 (a few samples of this study predate the infection). Cell type and time point are not known. Each CDR3 is given with its conserved first and last residue. D genes are given only for firm matches. The listing skips clone size in some rows; elsewhere it reads once, few, many or a size class.

d_call clone_size j_call v_call cdr3_aa cdr3_nt
- - TRBJ2-7 TRBV11-2 CASSWTGTGEQYF TGTGCCAGCAGCTGGACGGGTACTGGCGAGCAGTACTTC
TRBD1 - TRBJ1-6 TRBV25-1 CASGTAYNSPLHF TGTGCCAGCGGGACAGCCTATAATTCACCCCTCCACTTT
- - TRBJ1-6 TRBV27 CASSLRGAGRSPLHF TGTGCCAGCAGTTTAAGGGGTGCAGGAAGGTCACCCCTCCACTTT
- few TRBJ2-7 TRBV29-1 CSVERQNEQYF TGCAGCGTTGAGCGCCAGAACGAGCAGTACTTC
TRBD2 few TRBJ2-1 TRBV24-1 CATSDQSGGVYNEQFF TGTGCCACCAGTGATCAGAGCGGGGGTGTCTACAATGAGCAGTTCTTC
- - TRBJ2-3 TRBV7-3 CASSKADTPSTDTQYF TGTGCCAGCAGCAAAGCTGACACCCCGAGCACAGATACGCAGTATTTT
TRBD2 - TRBJ2-1 TRBV20-1 CSARELAGVYEQFF TGCAGTGCTAGAGAACTAGCGGGAGTATATGAGCAGTTCTTC
TRBD2 - TRBJ2-1 TRBV2 CASSPPGQGLKASGGATYNEQFF TGTGCCAGCAGTCCCCCGGGACAGGGGCTGAAGGCTAGCGGGGGGGCAACCTACAATGAGCAGTTCTTC
- once TRBJ1-1 TRBV5-4 CASSLRGGNGTEAFF TGTGCCAGCAGCTTGCGCGGGGGCAACGGGACTGAAGCTTTCTTT
- few TRBJ2-5 TRBV29-1 CSVGGRQETQYF TGCAGCGTTGGGGGGAGACAAGAGACCCAGTACTTC
TRBD2 - TRBJ2-3 TRBV7-3 CASSPAGREWDTQYF TGTGCCAGCAGCCCCGCCGGGCGGGAGTGGGATACGCAGTATTTT
- - TRBJ2-7 TRBV5-1 CASSGQYEQYF TGCGCCAGCAGCGGACAGTACGAGCAGTACTTC
TRBD2 - TRBJ2-5 TRBV20-1 CSARDYRHQYF TGCAGTGCTCGGGACTACCGACACCAGTACTTC
- few TRBJ1-2 TRBV30 CAWSVLMGYTF TGTGCCTGGAGTGTACTGATGGGCTACACCTTC
- many TRBJ2-3 TRBV12-3/TRBV12-4 CASSLVSTATDTQYF TGTGCCAGCAGTTTAGTCTCGACGGCAACAGATACGCAGTATTTT
- - TRBJ1-1 TRBV20-1 CSAKEGGPISATEAFF TGCAGTGCTAAGGAGGGGGGGCCTATCTCGGCTACTGAAGCTTTCTTT
- - TRBJ2-5 TRBV7-9 CASSLLAGSEKTQYF TGTGCCAGCAGCTTACTGGCGGGGTCGGAAAAGACCCAGTACTTC
TRBD1 - TRBJ2-4 TRBV7-2 CASSSPGQGGIQYF TGTGCCAGCAGCTCCCCGGGACAGGGGGGCATTCAGTACTTC
TRBD2 - TRBJ2-3 TRBV12-3/TRBV12-4 CASSSGTSGISTDTQYF TGTGCCAGCAGTTCCGGGACTAGCGGGATTAGCACAGATACGCAGTATTTT
- - TRBJ2-2 TRBV7-2 CASSRNFRGELFF TGTGCCAGCAGCCGTAACTTCCGCGGGGAGCTGTTTTTT
TRBD2 few TRBJ2-7 TRBV5-1 CASSPTPGTSGVGEQYF TGCGCCAGCAGCCCGACTCCCGGGACTAGCGGGGTAGGAGAGCAGTACTTC
- - TRBJ1-2 TRBV6-5 CASRPGSKGGYTF TGTGCCAGTAGGCCGGGGAGCAAAGGAGGCTACACCTTC
- - TRBJ2-5 TRBV7-9 CASTEMGSLNQETQYF TGTGCCAGCACCGAAATGGGCAGTCTTAACCAAGAGACCCAGTACTTC
- few TRBJ2-1 TRBV6-2/TRBV6-3 CASSSGVNEQFF TGTGCCAGCAGTTCTGGGGTTAATGAGCAGTTCTTC
TRBD1 few TRBJ2-4 TRBV12-5 CASGPWTGTENIQYF TGTGCTAGTGGTCCCTGGACTGGGACAGAAAACATTCAGTACTTC
- - TRBJ2-7 TRBV7-2 CASSLGLAEQYF TGTGCCAGCAGCTTAGGGCTGGCTGAGCAGTACTTC
- - TRBJ2-5 TRBV14 CASSPLASSFETQYF TGTGCCAGCAGCCCCCTCGCATCAAGCTTCGAGACCCAGTACTTC
TRBD2 - TRBJ2-3 TRBV5-1 CASSLGGLASTDTQYF TGCGCCAGCAGCTTGGGAGGACTAGCCAGCACAGATACGCAGTATTTT
- few TRBJ2-4 TRBV20-1 CSAGFTLAKNIQYF TGCAGTGCTGGCTTCACACTAGCCAAAAACATTCAGTACTTC
- - TRBJ2-7 TRBV2 CASSPDRPFYEQYF TGTGCCAGCAGCCCCGACAGGCCTTTCTACGAGCAGTACTTC
TRBD2 - TRBJ2-1 TRBV5-1 CASSPPTSGGLPYNEQFF TGCGCCAGCAGCCCGCCCACTAGCGGGGGGCTCCCCTACAATGAGCAGTTCTTC
- few TRBJ2-5 TRBV30 CAWSALGQPSETQYF TGTGCCTGGAGTGCCCTGGGTCAGCCATCGGAGACCCAGTACTTC
TRBD2 - TRBJ2-7 TRBV11-2 CASSRLLRREGRFYEQYF TGTGCCAGCAGCCGCCTTCTACGGCGGGAGGGCCGCTTCTACGAGCAGTACTTC
- - TRBJ2-7 TRBV5-1 CASTFGVEGYEQYF TGCGCCAGCACCTTTGGAGTGGAGGGGTACGAGCAGTACTTC
- - TRBJ2-2 TRBV7-3 CASSEGNAGELFF TGTGCCAGTTCCGAGGGAAACGCCGGGGAGCTGTTTTTT
- - TRBJ2-7 TRBV20-1 CSARDQGDGGRYEQYF TGCAGTGCTAGAGATCAAGGGGACGGGGGCCGGTACGAGCAGTACTTC
- many TRBJ2-6 TRBV3-1 CASTDGQRHSGANVLTF TGTGCCAGCACCGACGGACAGCGACACTCTGGGGCCAACGTCCTGACTTTC
- - TRBJ1-5 TRBV24-1 CATSDSVGDQPQHF TGTGCCACCAGTGATTCGGTGGGGGACCAGCCCCAGCATTTT
- - TRBJ1-2 TRBV20-1 CSARVNRERGYTF TGCAGTGCTAGGGTAAACAGGGAACGAGGCTACACCTTC
TRBD1 few TRBJ2-7 TRBV29-1 CSVMTGGSRPYEQYF TGCAGCGTTATGACAGGGGGCTCTCGCCCCTACGAGCAGTACTTC
- few TRBJ2-7 TRBV7-9 CASSLRTASYEQYF TGTGCCAGCAGCTTAAGGACAGCCTCCTACGAGCAGTACTTC
- few TRBJ2-2 TRBV30 CAWRPSGELFF TGTGCCTGGAGACCGTCCGGGGAGCTGTTTTTT
- few TRBJ1-1 TRBV7-2 CASKLIGGQEAFF TGTGCCAGCAAACTAATTGGGGGACAAGAAGCTTTCTTT
TRBD1 - TRBJ2-7 TRBV12-3/TRBV12-4 CASSSTGQGDYEQYF TGTGCCAGCAGCTCCACGGGACAGGGGGACTACGAGCAGTACTTC
TRBD2 - TRBJ2-7 TRBV5-5 CASSLLGGAASVEQYF TGTGCCAGCAGCCTCCTCGGGGGGGCTGCCTCGGTCGAGCAGTACTTC
TRBD2 - TRBJ2-6 TRBV5-1 CASSLGLAGSGANVLTF TGCGCCAGCAGCTTGGGACTAGCGGGATCTGGGGCCAACGTCCTGACTTTC
TRBD1 - TRBJ1-1 TRBV6-5 CASSYSPGGYGTEAFF TGTGCCAGCAGTTACTCCCCAGGGGGCTATGGCACTGAAGCTTTCTTT
- few TRBJ2-6 TRBV6-6 CASSPLGDGANVLTF TGTGCCAGCAGCCCCTTGGGGGACGGGGCCAACGTCCTGACTTTC
- - TRBJ1-1 TRBV7-9 CASSAWGLRTEAFF TGTGCCAGCAGCGCTTGGGGGCTGCGTACTGAAGCTTTCTTT
- few TRBJ2-1 TRBV11-1 CASSLGFRSSYNEQFF TGTGCCAGCAGCTTAGGATTTAGAAGCTCCTACAATGAGCAGTTCTTC
TRBD1 - TRBJ2-6 TRBV11-2 CASSLGTGTPGANVLTF TGTGCCAGCAGCTTAGGGACAGGAACCCCTGGGGCCAACGTCCTGACTTTC
- - TRBJ2-5 TRBV5-1 CASSLSGLGQETQYF TGCGCCAGCAGCCTTAGCGGACTGGGCCAAGAGACCCAGTACTTC